Each of the 2 T cell receptor beta chains below was sequenced from the same sample in a study of shared clonotypes between healthy human individuals. Method: immunoSEQ multiplex PCR; TCRdb's copy keeps in-frame clones and lacks some. The sample has under 200,000 clones, 90% to 95% seen once; the top ten hold around 0.067%. The specimen was naive CD4+ T cells sorted from blood. The subset is: CD45RA+ positively selected. These receptors were taken from a woman in her 30s in good health.

In DNA form, the CDR3 reads TGTGCCAGCAGTTTGGAAAGGGGGGCAGATTGGCTTTCACCCCTCCACTTT. Protein: CASSLERGADWLSPLHF. This chain uses TRBV27 with TRBJ1-6, with D maybe TRBD1 (6 bases). Germline CDR1 and CDR2: MNHEY and SMNVEV (reference sequence). This CDR3 spans 17 amino acids. The germline V and J ends were trimmed by 3 bases and 9 bases, with 21 bases remaining between them.

The chain is built from TRBV6-5 and TRBJ2-7, with TRBD2 identical over 12 bases. V was clipped by 6 bases and J by 5 bases; unmatched bases: 8. The CDR3 covers 15 residues. Germline-derived CDR1 and CDR2 are MNHEY and SVGAGI. CDR3 loop: CASRDTSGRSHEQYF. In nucleotides, the CDR3 is TGTGCCAGCAGGGATACTAGCGGGAGGTCCCACGAGCAGTACTTC.